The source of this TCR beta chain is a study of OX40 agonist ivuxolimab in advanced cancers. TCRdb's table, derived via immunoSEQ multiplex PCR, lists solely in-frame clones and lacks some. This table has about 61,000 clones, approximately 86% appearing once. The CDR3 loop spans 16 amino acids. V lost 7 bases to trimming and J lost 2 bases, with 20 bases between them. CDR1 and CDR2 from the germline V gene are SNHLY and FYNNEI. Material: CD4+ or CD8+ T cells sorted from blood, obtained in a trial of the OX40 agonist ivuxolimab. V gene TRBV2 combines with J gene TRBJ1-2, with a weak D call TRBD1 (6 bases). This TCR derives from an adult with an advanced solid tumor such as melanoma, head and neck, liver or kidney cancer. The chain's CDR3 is CASTLDRDMKNYGYTF. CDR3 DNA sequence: TGTGCCAGCACCCTGGACCGGGACATGAAAAACTATGGCTACACCTTC.